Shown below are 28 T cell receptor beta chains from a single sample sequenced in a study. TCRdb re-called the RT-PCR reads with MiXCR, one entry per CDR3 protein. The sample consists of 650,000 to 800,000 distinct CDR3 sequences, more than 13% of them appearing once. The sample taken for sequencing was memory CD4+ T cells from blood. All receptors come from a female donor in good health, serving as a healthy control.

CDR3 region: CASRSAGSGNTIYF. The CDR3 bases are TGTGCCAGCAGATCGGCGGGGTCAGGGAACACCATATATTTT. This sequence joins TRBV28 and TRBJ1-3; tentative D call: TRBD1 (5 bases). CDR3 length: 14 amino acids. Per the germline V gene, CDR1 is MDHEN and CDR2 is SYDVKM. Trimming took 6 bases from V and 7 from J, leaving 16 bases between them.

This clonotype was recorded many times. The CDR3 bases are TGTGCCAGCAGTTGGGGACAGGCTGCAACTAATGAAAAACTGTTTTTT. Amino acid sequence: CASSWGQAATNEKLFF. The V call is TRBV12-3 or TRBV12-4, the J call TRBJ1-4; the match to TRBD1 covers 8 bases. CDR3 length equals 16 residues. V lost 4 bases to trimming and J lost 0 bases; unmatched junction nucleotides: 4.

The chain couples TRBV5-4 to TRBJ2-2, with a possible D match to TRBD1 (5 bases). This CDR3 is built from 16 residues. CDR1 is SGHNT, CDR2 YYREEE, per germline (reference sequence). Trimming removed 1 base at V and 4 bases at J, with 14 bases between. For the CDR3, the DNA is TGTGCCAGCAGCTTGCCCCCGCAGGGTCCCACCGGGGAGCTGTTTTTT. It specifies CASSLPPQGPTGELFF.

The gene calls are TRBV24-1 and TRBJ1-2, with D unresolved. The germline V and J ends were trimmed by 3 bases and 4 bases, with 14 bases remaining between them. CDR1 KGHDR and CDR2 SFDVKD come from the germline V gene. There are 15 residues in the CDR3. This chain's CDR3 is CATSDTAAGGYGYTF. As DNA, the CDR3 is TGTGCCACCAGTGATACTGCGGCGGGCGGCTATGGCTACACCTTC.

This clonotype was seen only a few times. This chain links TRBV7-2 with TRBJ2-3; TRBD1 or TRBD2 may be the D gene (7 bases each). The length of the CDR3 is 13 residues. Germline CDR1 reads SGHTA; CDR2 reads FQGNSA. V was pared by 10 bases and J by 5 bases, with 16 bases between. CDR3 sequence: CATQPGGGDTQYF. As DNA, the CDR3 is TGTGCCACCCAGCCAGGGGGGGGAGATACGCAGTATTTT.

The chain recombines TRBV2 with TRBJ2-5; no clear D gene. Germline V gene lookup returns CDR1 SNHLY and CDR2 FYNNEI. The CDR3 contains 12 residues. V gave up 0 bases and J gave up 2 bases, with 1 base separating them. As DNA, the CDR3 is TGTGCCAGCAGTGAAGCGCAAGAGACCCAGTACTTC. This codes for CASSEAQETQYF.

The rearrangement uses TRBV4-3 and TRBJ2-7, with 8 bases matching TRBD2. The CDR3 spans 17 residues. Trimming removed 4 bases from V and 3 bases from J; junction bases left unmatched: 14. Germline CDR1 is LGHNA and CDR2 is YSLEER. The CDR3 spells CASSLQQSTSGNYEQYF. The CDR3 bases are TGCGCCAGCAGCCTCCAACAGAGCACTAGCGGTAACTACGAGCAGTACTTC.

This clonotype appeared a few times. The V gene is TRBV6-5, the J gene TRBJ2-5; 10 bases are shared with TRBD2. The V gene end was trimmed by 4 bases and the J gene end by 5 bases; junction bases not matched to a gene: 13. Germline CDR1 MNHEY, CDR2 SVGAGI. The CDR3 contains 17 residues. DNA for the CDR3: TGTGCCAGCAGTTCTCCCATACTAGCGGGGAGGGGTGAGACCCAGTACTTC. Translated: CASSSPILAGRGETQYF.

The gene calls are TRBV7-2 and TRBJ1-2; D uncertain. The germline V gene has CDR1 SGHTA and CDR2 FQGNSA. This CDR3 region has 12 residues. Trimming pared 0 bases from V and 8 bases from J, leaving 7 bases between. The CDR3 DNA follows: TGTGCCAGCAGCTTAGCACCGGAAGGCTACACCTTC. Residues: CASSLAPEGYTF.

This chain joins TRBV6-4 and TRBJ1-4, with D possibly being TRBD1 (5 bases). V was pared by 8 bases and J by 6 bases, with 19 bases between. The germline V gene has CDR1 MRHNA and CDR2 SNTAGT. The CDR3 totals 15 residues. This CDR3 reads CASPGTRRRDEKLFF. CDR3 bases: TGTGCCAGCCCAGGGACCCGAAGGCGTGATGAAAAACTGTTTTTT.

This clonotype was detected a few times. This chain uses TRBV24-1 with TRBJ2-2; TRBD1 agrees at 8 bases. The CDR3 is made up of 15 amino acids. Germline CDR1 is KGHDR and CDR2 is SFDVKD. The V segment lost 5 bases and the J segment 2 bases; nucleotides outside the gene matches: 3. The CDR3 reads CATSVDRGNTGELFF. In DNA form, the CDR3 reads TGTGCCACCAGTGTAGACAGGGGAAACACCGGGGAGCTGTTTTTT.

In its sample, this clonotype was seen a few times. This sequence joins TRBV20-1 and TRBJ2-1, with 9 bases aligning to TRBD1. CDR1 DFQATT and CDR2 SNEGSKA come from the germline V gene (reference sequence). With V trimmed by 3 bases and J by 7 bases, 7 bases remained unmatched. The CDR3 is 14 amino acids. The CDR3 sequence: CSARGRQGGNEQFF. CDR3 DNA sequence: TGCAGTGCTAGGGGAAGACAGGGGGGAAATGAGCAGTTCTTC.

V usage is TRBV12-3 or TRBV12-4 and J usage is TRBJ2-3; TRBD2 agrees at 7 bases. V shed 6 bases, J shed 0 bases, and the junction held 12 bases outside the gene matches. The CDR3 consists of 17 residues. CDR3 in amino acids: CASSLSSGTSSTDTQYF. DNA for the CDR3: TGTGCCAGCAGCCTGTCTAGCGGTACATCTAGCACAGATACGCAGTATTTT.

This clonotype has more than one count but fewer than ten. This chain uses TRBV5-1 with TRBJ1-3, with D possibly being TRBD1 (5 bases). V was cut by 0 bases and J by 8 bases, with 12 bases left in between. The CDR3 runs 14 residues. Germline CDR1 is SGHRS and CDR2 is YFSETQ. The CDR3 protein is CASSLEKGTDTIYF. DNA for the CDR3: TGCGCCAGCAGCTTGGAAAAGGGGACGGACACCATATATTTT.

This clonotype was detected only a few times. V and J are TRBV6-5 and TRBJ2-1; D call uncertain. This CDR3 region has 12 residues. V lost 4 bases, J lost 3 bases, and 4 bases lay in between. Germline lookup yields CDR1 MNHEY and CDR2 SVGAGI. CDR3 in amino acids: CASSSYYNEQFF. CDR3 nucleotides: TGTGCCAGCAGTTCCTACTACAATGAGCAGTTCTTC.

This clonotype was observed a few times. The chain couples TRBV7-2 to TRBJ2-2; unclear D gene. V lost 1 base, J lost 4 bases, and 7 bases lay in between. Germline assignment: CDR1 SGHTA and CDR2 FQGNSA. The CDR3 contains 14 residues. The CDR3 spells CASSLDRLTGELFF. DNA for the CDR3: TGTGCCAGCAGCTTAGATCGGCTCACCGGGGAGCTGTTTTTT.

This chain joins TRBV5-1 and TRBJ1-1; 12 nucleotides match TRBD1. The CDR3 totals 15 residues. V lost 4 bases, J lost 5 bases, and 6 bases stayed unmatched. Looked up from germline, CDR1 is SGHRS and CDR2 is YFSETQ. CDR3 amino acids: CASSGGDRGRTEAFF. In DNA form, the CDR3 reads TGCGCCAGCAGCGGGGGGGACAGGGGGCGAACTGAAGCTTTCTTT.

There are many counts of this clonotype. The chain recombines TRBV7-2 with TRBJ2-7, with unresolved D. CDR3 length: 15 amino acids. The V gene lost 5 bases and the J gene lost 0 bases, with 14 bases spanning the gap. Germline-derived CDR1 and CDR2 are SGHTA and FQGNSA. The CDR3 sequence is CASSPNPRTSYEQYF. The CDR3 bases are TGTGCCAGCAGCCCCAACCCCAGGACCTCCTACGAGCAGTACTTC.

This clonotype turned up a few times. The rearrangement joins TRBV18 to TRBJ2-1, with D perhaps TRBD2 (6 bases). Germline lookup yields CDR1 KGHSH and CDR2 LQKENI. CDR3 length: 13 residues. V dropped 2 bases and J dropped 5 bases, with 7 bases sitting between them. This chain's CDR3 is CASSPIADNEQFF. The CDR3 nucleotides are TGTGCCAGCTCACCAATAGCGGACAATGAGCAGTTCTTC.

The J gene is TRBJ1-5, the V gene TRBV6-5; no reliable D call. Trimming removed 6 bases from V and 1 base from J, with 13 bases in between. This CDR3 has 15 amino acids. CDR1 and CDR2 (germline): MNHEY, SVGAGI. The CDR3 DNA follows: TGTGCCAGCAGCCCAGGACGGATCAGCAATCAGCCCCAGCATTTT. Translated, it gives CASSPGRISNQPQHF.

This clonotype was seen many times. Written as DNA, the CDR3 is TGTGCCAGCACCAACGAACAGGGTGAGGGCTACACCTTC. This codes for CASTNEQGEGYTF. The gene calls are TRBV7-9 and TRBJ1-2; D may be TRBD1 (6 bases). CDR3 length: 13 residues. V lost 7 bases, J lost 8 bases, and 17 bases lay in between. Germline V gene sequence: CDR1 SEHNR, CDR2 FQNEAQ (reference sequence).

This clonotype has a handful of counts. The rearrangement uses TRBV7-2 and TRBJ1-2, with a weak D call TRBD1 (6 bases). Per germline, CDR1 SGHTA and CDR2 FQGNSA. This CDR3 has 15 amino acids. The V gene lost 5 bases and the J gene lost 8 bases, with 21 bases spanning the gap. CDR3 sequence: CASSPGGGQAKGYTF. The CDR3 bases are TGTGCCAGCAGCCCCGGGGGGGGGCAAGCAAAAGGCTACACCTTC. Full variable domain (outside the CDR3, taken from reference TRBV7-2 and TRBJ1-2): GAGVSQSPSNKVTEKGKDVELRCDPISGHTALYWYRQSLGQGLEFLIYFQGNSAPDKSGLPSDRFSAERTGGSVSTLTIQRTQQEDSAVYLCASSPGGGQAKGYTFGSGTRLTVV.

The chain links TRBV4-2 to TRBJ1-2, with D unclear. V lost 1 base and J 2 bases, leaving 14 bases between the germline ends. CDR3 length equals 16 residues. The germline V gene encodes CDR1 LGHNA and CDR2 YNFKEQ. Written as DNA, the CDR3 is TGTGCCAGCAGCCAAGGTATAGGCAGAGGGAACTATGGCTACACCTTC. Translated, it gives CASSQGIGRGNYGYTF.

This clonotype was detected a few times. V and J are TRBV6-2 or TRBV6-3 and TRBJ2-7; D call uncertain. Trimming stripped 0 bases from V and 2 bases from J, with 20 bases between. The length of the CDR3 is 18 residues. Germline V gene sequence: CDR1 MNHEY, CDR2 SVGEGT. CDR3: CASSYSIESQKYTYEQYF. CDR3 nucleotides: TGTGCCAGCAGTTACTCTATAGAGAGCCAGAAGTACACCTACGAGCAGTACTTC.

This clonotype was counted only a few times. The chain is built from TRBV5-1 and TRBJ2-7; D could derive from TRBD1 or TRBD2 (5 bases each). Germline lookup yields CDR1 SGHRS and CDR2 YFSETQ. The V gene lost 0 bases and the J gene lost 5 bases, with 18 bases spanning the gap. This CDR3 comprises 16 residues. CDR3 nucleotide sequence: TGCGCCAGCAGCTTGGCCGGGACCCCAAGGGCGAACGAGCAGTACTTC. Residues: CASSLAGTPRANEQYF. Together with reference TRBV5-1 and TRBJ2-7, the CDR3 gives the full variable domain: KAGVTQTPRYLIKTRGQQVTLSCSPISGHRSVSWYQQTPGQGLQFLFEYFSETQRNKGNFPGRFSGRQFSNSRSEMNVSTLELGDSALYLCASSLAGTPRANEQYFGPGTRLTVT.

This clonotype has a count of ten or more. This CDR3 is CSVDGYTEAFF. The CDR3 DNA sequence: TGCAGTGTCGACGGGTACACTGAAGCTTTCTTT. The chain employs TRBV20-1 and TRBJ1-1; D ambiguous. Trimming pared 7 bases from V and 3 bases from J, leaving 9 bases between. The CDR3 is 11 residues long. Germline V gene sequence: CDR1 DFQATT, CDR2 SNEGSKA (reference sequence).

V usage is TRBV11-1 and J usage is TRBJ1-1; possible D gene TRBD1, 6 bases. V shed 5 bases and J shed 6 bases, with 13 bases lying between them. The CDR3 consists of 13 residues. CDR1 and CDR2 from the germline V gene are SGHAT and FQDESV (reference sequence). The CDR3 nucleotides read TGTGCCAGCAGCCGGGGGGGGGCCCCTGAAGCTTTCTTT. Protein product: CASSRGGAPEAFF.

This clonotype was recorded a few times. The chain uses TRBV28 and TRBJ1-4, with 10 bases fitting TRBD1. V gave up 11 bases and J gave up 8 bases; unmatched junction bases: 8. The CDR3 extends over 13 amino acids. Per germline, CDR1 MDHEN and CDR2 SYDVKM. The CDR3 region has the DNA TGTGCCGGTCGCGGGACAGGGGACGAAAAACTGTTTTTT. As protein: CAGRGTGDEKLFF. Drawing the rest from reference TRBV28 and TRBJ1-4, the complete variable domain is DVKVTQSSRYLVKRTGEKVFLECVQDMDHENMFWYRQDPGLGLRLIYFSYDVKMKEKGDIPEGYSVSREKKERFSLILESASTNQTSMYLCAGRGTGDEKLFFGSGTQLSVL.